Below are 31 T cell receptor beta chains sequenced from a single sample in a study of blood T cell repertoires in COVID-19. Only in-frame clones appear in the TCRdb table, and some are missing; sequencing was by immunoSEQ multiplex PCR. The sample contains roughly 64,000 clones, 65% to 90% of which appear only once. The source material was peripheral blood. The receptors originated from an older woman with acute or convalescent COVID-19.

The chain links TRBV11-2 to TRBJ1-1; D unresolved. The CDR3 runs 14 residues. Trimming shortened V by 1 base and J by 1 base, and 7 bases separated the two germline ends. The germline gives CDR1 SGHAT, CDR2 FQNNGV. The CDR3 region has the DNA TGTGCCAGCAGCTTAGTTCGGGGGAACACTGAAGCTTTCTTT. Translation: CASSLVRGNTEAFF.

The chain uses TRBV28 and TRBJ1-1, with TRBD1 as a possible D gene (6 bases). CDR3 size: 14 residues. Germline V gene lookup returns CDR1 MDHEN and CDR2 SYDVKM. V was shortened by 6 bases and J by 0 bases, with 11 bases between the two germline ends. The chain's CDR3 is CASSQGQLNTEAFF. The CDR3 region has the DNA TGTGCCAGCAGCCAAGGACAGTTGAACACTGAAGCTTTCTTT.

A single count supports this clone. This chain links TRBV14 with TRBJ2-1; tentative D call: TRBD2 (7 bases). V was trimmed by 5 bases and J by 1 base, leaving 18 bases between them. This CDR3 contains 17 residues. The germline gives CDR1 SGHDN, CDR2 FVKESK. The CDR3 region is CASSSNRGAGSYNEQFF. As DNA, the CDR3 is TGTGCCAGCAGCTCAAACCGGGGGGCGGGGTCCTACAATGAGCAGTTCTTC. Looking up the rest from reference TRBV14 and TRBJ2-1 gives the full variable domain: EAGVTQFPSHSVIEKGQTVTLRCDPISGHDNLYWYRRVMGKEIKFLLHFVKESKQDESGMPNNRFLAERTGGTYSTLKVQPAELEDSGVYFCASSSNRGAGSYNEQFFGPGTRLTVL.

The genes are TRBV11-3 and TRBJ1-1, with D possibly TRBD1 on 5 matching bases. The ends were cut back, 0 bases at V and 11 bases at J, with 13 bases in the middle. The CDR3 sequence is 13 residues long. From germline, CDR1 is SGHNT and CDR2 YENEEA. For the CDR3, the DNA is TGTGCCAGCAGCTTAGAGGGTACGGAGGGGGCTTTCTTT. This sequence encodes CASSLEGTEGAFF.

The rearrangement links TRBV5-1 to TRBJ1-1, with TRBD1 matching over 7 bases. With V trimmed by 4 bases and J by 0 bases, 9 bases remained unmatched. Germline CDR1 SGHRS, CDR2 YFSETQ. The CDR3 consists of 16 residues. This CDR3 is CASSQTGIQMNTEAFF. The CDR3, as DNA: TGCGCCAGCAGCCAGACAGGGATCCAGATGAACACTGAAGCTTTCTTT.

CDR3 DNA sequence: TGTGCCAGCAGCCCGCAGGGAGGGAGATTCAATGAAGCTTTCTTT. It is translated as CASSPQGGRFNEAFF. This chain links TRBV7-9 with TRBJ1-1, with D perhaps TRBD1 (5 bases). The CDR3 extends over 15 amino acids. Per the germline V gene, CDR1 is SEHNR and CDR2 is FQNEAQ (reference sequence). V gave up 5 bases and J gave up 7 bases, with 20 bases separating them.

The J gene is TRBJ2-2, the V gene TRBV18, with TRBD2 matching 8 bases. The CDR3 is made up of 16 amino acids. The germline V gene encodes CDR1 KGHSH and CDR2 LQKENI. V was clipped by 0 bases and J by 5 bases; unmatched bases: 5. Here the CDR3 reads CASSPPGRGTTGELFF. The DNA for the CDR3 is TGTGCCAGCTCACCACCCGGGAGGGGTACTACCGGGGAGCTGTTTTTT.

The rearrangement joins TRBV19 to TRBJ1-2; TRBD1 matches at 12 bases. V trimming: 4 bases; J trimming: 5 bases; junction bases outside the gene matches: 5. CDR3 length: 15 amino acids. The germline gives CDR1 LNHDA, CDR2 SQIVND (reference sequence). CDR3 residues: CASSSGTGGRYGYTF. CDR3 sequence (DNA): TGTGCCAGTAGTAGTGGGACAGGGGGCAGATATGGCTACACCTTC.

The chain carries TRBV6-5 and TRBJ1-1; 10 bases are shared with TRBD1. J gave up 11 bases and V 6 bases, and 12 bases lay outside the gene matches. The CDR3 totals 14 residues. In germline, CDR1 is MNHEY, CDR2 SVGAGI. CDR3 DNA: TGTGCCAGCAGCCCAACCGGACAGGGGGGAATGGCTTTCTTT. This translates into CASSPTGQGGMAFF.

The rearrangement uses TRBV24-1 and TRBJ2-5, with TRBD2 identical over 12 bases. J lost 5 bases, V lost 6 bases, and 9 bases had no gene match. Germline V gene sequence: CDR1 KGHDR, CDR2 SFDVKD. The CDR3 length is 16 residues. The CDR3 DNA reads as TGTGCCACCAGTTCCGGACTAGCGGGGCCCCGGGAGACCCAGTACTTC. Its protein is CATSSGLAGPRETQYF.

The V gene is TRBV5-6, the J gene TRBJ1-1; 7 nucleotides match TRBD1. The CDR3 totals 16 residues. The J segment lost 2 bases and the V segment lost 4 bases, leaving 11 bases of the junction unmatched. From germline, CDR1 is SGHDT and CDR2 YYEEEE. CDR3 residues: CASSLTAGTANTEAFF. CDR3 DNA: TGTGCCAGCAGCCTGACCGCAGGGACAGCTAACACTGAAGCTTTCTTT.

The chain joins TRBV19 to TRBJ1-4; D remains unclear. Germline V lookup: CDR1 LNHDA, CDR2 SQIVND (reference sequence). This CDR3 contains 13 residues. V was trimmed by 6 bases and J by 4 bases, leaving 9 bases between them. CDR3 residues: CASSRLVNEKLFF. For the CDR3, the DNA is TGTGCCAGTAGCCGACTGGTTAATGAAAAACTGTTTTTT.

The chain carries TRBV20-1 and TRBJ1-4; 8 bases are a match to TRBD1. The germline CDR1 and CDR2 sequences are DFQATT and SNEGSKA (reference sequence). CDR3 size: 11 residues. Trimming at V came to 6 bases and at J to 8 bases, leaving 2 bases not matched to a gene. The CDR3 nucleotides are TGCAGTGCCAGGACAGGGGAAAAACTGTTTTTT. Protein product: CSARTGEKLFF.

CDR3 nucleotide sequence: TGTGCCAGCAGCTTAGTCGGTTCGGCAGGAATGAACACTGAAGCTTTCTTT. As protein: CASSLVGSAGMNTEAFF. The chain employs TRBV7-2 and TRBJ1-1; no definite D call. This CDR3 has 17 amino acids. V gave up 1 base and J gave up 0 bases, with 15 bases separating them. Looked up from germline, CDR1 is SGHTA and CDR2 is FQGNSA.

The chain is built from TRBV6-6 and TRBJ2-1; the match to TRBD1 covers 12 bases. There are 13 residues in the CDR3. Germline-derived CDR1 and CDR2 are MNHNY and SVGAGI (reference sequence). V dropped 9 bases and J dropped 9; count of bases not matched to a gene: 6. CDR3 coding DNA: TGTGCCAGTACGGGACAGGGGGCAGGTGAGCAGTTCTTC. It yields the protein CASTGQGAGEQFF.

This chain joins TRBV5-1 and TRBJ2-1; 15 bases are shared with TRBD2. The CDR3 has 17 amino acids. V was pared by 4 bases and J by 5 bases, with 7 bases of the junction left unmatched. CDR1 SGHRS and CDR2 YFSETQ come from the germline V gene. Written as DNA, the CDR3 is TGCGCCAGCAGCCCCGGACTAGCGGGGGGGAGTAACAATGAGCAGTTCTTC. This encodes CASSPGLAGGSNNEQFF.

The J gene is TRBJ2-2, the V gene TRBV27; 9 nucleotides line up with TRBD2. The trim removed 6 bases at V and 1 base at J, leaving 12 bases unmatched. CDR1 MNHEY and CDR2 SMNVEV come from the germline V gene (reference sequence). The CDR3 is 18 residues long. In nucleotides, the CDR3 is TGTGCCAGCAGGGAATACACTAGCGGGTACGGGAACACCGGGGAGCTGTTTTTT. Its translation is CASREYTSGYGNTGELFF.

The chain recombines TRBV5-1 with TRBJ2-7; possibly TRBD2 for D (6 bases). The V gene's germline CDR1 is SGHRS and CDR2 YFSETQ. CDR3 length: 14 amino acids. The V end lost 6 bases, the J end lost 1 base, and 14 bases lay between the germline ends. As DNA, the CDR3 is TGCGCCAGCACTGTGGATGGGACTTCCTACGAGCAGTACTTC. It codes for CASTVDGTSYEQYF. Variable domain in full (rest from reference TRBV5-1 and TRBJ2-7): KAGVTQTPRYLIKTRGQQVTLSCSPISGHRSVSWYQQTPGQGLQFLFEYFSETQRNKGNFPGRFSGRQFSNSRSEMNVSTLELGDSALYLCASTVDGTSYEQYFGPGTRLTVT.

The chain couples TRBV24-1 to TRBJ2-3; maybe TRBD2 (5 bases). Germline V gene data show CDR1 as KGHDR and CDR2 as SFDVKD. Trimming removed 7 bases from V and 2 bases from J, with 9 bases in between. This CDR3 has 13 amino acids. The CDR3 sequence: CATSLADTDTQYF. CDR3 nucleotide sequence: TGTGCCACCAGCCTAGCAGACACAGATACGCAGTATTTT.

The V call is TRBV7-9, the J call TRBJ2-3; 12 nucleotides match TRBD2. The CDR3 totals 19 residues. Germline V gene sequence: CDR1 SEHNR, CDR2 FQNEAQ (reference sequence). The junction had 12 bases not matched to a gene; V was cut back by 1 base and J by 4 bases. CDR3 sequence reads: CASSLDWPSGGAGPDTQYF. The CDR3 nucleotides are TGTGCCAGCAGCTTAGACTGGCCTAGCGGGGGGGCCGGGCCAGATACGCAGTATTTT.

V and J are TRBV10-1 and TRBJ2-7, with TRBD1 matching 7 bases. Germline assignment: CDR1 WNHNN and CDR2 SYGVQD (reference sequence). The V gene end was trimmed by 9 bases and the J gene end by 0 bases; junction bases not matched to a gene: 2. The CDR3 contains 12 residues. Here the CDR3 DNA reads TGCGCCAGGGACAGGTACTCCTACGAGCAGTACTTC. Translating gives CARDRYSYEQYF.

The chain links TRBV18 to TRBJ2-2; D is possibly TRBD2 (6 bases). Per the germline V gene, CDR1 is KGHSH and CDR2 is LQKENI. V was pared by 6 bases and J by 3 bases, with 17 bases between. The CDR3 has 16 amino acids. The CDR3 protein is CASSSTSPSDTGELFF. CDR3 sequence (DNA): TGTGCCAGCTCGTCGACTAGTCCCTCGGACACCGGGGAGCTGTTTTTT.

The rearrangement links TRBV6-6 to TRBJ2-7; maybe TRBD1 (5 bases). Germline CDR1 reads MNHNY; CDR2 reads SVGAGI (reference sequence). Trimming left V 0 bases short and J 3 bases short, with 15 bases between. CDR3 length: 16 residues. Written as DNA, the CDR3 is TGTGCCAGCAGTTACTCGGGGCAGGGAAAACGCTACGAGCAGTACTTC. Its protein product is CASSYSGQGKRYEQYF.

In DNA form, the CDR3 reads TGCGCCAGCAGCTTGGGAGGGACCTACGAGCAGTACTTC. The encoded protein is CASSLGGTYEQYF. V usage is TRBV5-1 and J usage is TRBJ2-7, with D perhaps TRBD2 (5 bases). Germline V gene lookup returns CDR1 SGHRS and CDR2 YFSETQ. V was trimmed by 0 bases and J by 2 bases, leaving 6 bases between them. The CDR3 is 13 residues long. Full variable domain (remainder filled in from reference TRBV5-1 and TRBJ2-7): KAGVTQTPRYLIKTRGQQVTLSCSPISGHRSVSWYQQTPGQGLQFLFEYFSETQRNKGNFPGRFSGRQFSNSRSEMNVSTLELGDSALYLCASSLGGTYEQYFGPGTRLTVT.

The V gene is TRBV14, the J gene TRBJ1-2; a weak D match, TRBD1 (5 bases). CDR1 SGHDN and CDR2 FVKESK come from the germline V gene. This CDR3 is built from 15 residues. The V end was cut by 4 bases, the J end by 10 bases, with 22 bases between. CDR3: CASSLSTKDRLLYTF. CDR3 DNA sequence: TGTGCCAGCAGCCTTTCCACCAAAGACAGACTTCTCTACACCTTC.

The V and J genes are TRBV5-1 and TRBJ2-1, with 12 bases fitting TRBD2. CDR1 and CDR2 from the germline V gene are SGHRS and YFSETQ. J was trimmed by 9 bases and V by 0 bases; bases with no gene match: 1. This CDR3 contains 14 residues. The CDR3 spells CASSLALAGGEQFF. The CDR3 DNA reads TGCGCCAGCAGCTTGGCACTAGCGGGGGGTGAGCAGTTCTTC.

This clone was picked up a small number of times. The rearrangement links TRBV5-1 to TRBJ2-1; 11 nucleotides agree with TRBD2. With 4 bases clipped from V and 0 bases from J, the junction kept 6 bases outside the gene matches. Germline CDR1 reads SGHRS; CDR2 reads YFSETQ. This CDR3 comprises 17 residues. The CDR3: CASSPGLAVVSYNEQFF. The CDR3 nucleotides are TGCGCCAGCAGCCCGGGACTAGCGGTTGTCTCCTACAATGAGCAGTTCTTC.

V is TRBV9 and J is TRBJ2-2, with D perhaps TRBD1 (5 bases). CDR1 is SGDLS and CDR2 is YYNGEE in the germline V gene. The CDR3 loop spans 18 amino acids. V was shortened by 4 bases and J by 2 bases, with 21 bases between the two germline ends. DNA for the CDR3: TGTGCCAGCAGCTCATTCCCCCCCGACAGCTATAACACCGGGGAGCTGTTTTTT. Its protein product is CASSSFPPDSYNTGELFF.

The chain links TRBV19 to TRBJ2-3; 10 bases line up with TRBD1. V trimming: 5 bases; J trimming: 10 bases; junction bases outside the gene matches: 12. The CDR3 totals 15 residues. Germline values: CDR1 LNHDA, CDR2 SQIVND (reference sequence). CDR3 residues: CASSHQPGQGIAQYF. The CDR3 region has the DNA TGTGCCAGTAGTCACCAACCGGGACAGGGGATTGCGCAGTATTTT. The entire variable domain, with the rest obtained from reference TRBV19 and TRBJ2-3, is as follows: DGGITQSPKYLFRKEGQNVTLSCEQNLNHDAMYWYRQDPGQGLRLIYYSQIVNDFQKGDIAEGYSVSREKKESFPLTVTSAQKNPTAFYLCASSHQPGQGIAQYFGPGTRLTVL.

This clone has more than one count but fewer than ten. The gene calls are TRBV24-1 and TRBJ2-3, with 16 bases identical to TRBD2. CDR1 is KGHDR and CDR2 is SFDVKD in the germline V gene. Trimming cost V 0 bases and J 2 bases; bases outside gene matches: 10. CDR3 length: 21 residues. CDR3 in DNA: TGTGCCACCAGTGATTTGGACTGCGGGACTAGCGGGGGGGACCCCACAGATACGCAGTATTTT. Translation gives CATSDLDCGTSGGDPTDTQYF.

CDR3 sequence: CASSYFSGTGFNTEAFF. CDR3 DNA: TGTGCCAGCAGTTACTTTTCAGGTACAGGCTTTAACACTGAAGCTTTCTTT. J is TRBJ1-1 and V is TRBV6-2 or TRBV6-3; weak D call: TRBD1 (5 bases). In germline, CDR1 is MNHEY, CDR2 SVGEGT. V was trimmed by 1 base and J by 2 bases, leaving 17 bases between them. The length of the CDR3 is 17 residues.